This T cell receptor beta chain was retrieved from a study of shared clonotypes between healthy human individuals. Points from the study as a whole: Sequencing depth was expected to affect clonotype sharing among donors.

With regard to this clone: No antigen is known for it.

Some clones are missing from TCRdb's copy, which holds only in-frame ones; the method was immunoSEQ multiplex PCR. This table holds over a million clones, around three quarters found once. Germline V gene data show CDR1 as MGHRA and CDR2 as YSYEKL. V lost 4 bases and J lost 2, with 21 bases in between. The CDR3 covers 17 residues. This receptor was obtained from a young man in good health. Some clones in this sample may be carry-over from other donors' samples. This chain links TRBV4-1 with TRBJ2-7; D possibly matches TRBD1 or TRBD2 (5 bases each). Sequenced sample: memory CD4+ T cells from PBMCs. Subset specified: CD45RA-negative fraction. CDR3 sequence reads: CASSRDELQGGPYEQYF. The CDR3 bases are TGCGCCAGCAGCCGGGACGAGCTCCAGGGCGGACCCTACGAGCAGTACTTC.